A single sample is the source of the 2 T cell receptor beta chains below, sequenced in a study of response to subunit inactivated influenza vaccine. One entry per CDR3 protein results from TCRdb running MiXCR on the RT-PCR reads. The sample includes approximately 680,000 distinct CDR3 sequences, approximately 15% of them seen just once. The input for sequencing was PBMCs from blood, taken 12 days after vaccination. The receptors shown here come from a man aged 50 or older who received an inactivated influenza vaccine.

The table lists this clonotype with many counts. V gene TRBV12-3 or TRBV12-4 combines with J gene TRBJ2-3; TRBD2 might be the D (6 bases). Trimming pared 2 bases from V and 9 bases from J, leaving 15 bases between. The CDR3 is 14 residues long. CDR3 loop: CASSLNRGFETQYF. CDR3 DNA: TGTGCCAGCAGTTTAAATCGGGGGTTCGAGACGCAGTATTTT.

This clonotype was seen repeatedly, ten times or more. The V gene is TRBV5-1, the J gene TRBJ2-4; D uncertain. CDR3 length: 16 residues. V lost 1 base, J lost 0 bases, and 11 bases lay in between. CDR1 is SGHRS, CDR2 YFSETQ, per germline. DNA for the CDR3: TGCGCCAGCAGCTTGCCCGAACCTCTAGCCAAAAACATTCAGTACTTC. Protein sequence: CASSLPEPLAKNIQYF.